This T cell receptor beta chain derives from a study of blood T cell repertoires in COVID-19. Study details: T cells, B-cell-depleted T cells, or PBMCs provided the cDNA or gDNA that served as material.

The germline gives CDR1 SGHAT, CDR2 FQNNGV. Losses at the gene ends were 6 bases for V and 8 bases for J; bases not matched to a gene: 12. The CDR3 loop spans 15 amino acids. In the authors' workflow: By means of reference gene primer amplification, nucleated cell counts were estimated. The method was immunoSEQ multiplex PCR; TCRdb's version includes in-frame clones alone and lacks a portion of them. V, J and clone size reflect that table, while D and trimming were determined from the DNA. The sample includes some 100,000 clones, around 86% of them seen just once. This clone occurred many times. The receptor was isolated from a man aged 45-65 years with acute or convalescent COVID-19. The genes are TRBV11-2 and TRBJ1-4, with 7 bases matching TRBD1. The sequencing sample was made of peripheral blood. The CDR3 nucleotides are TGTGCCAGCAGAACGGGGGCCAGGGGGTCGGAAAAACTGTTTTTT. Its translation: CASRTGARGSEKLFF.